This T cell receptor (beta chain) stems from a study of post-analysis software for immune sequencing data. General study results and limits: In patients, TRBV5-6, TRBV5-1 and TRBV20-1 belonged to roughly five TRBV segments found more frequently than in controls.

Unique-molecular-identifier-tagged TCR beta cDNA libraries were used. Between 1 and 10 million T cells gave rise to 500,000 to 650,000 cDNA molecules. TCRdb reanalysed the PCR reads using MiXCR and keeps one entry per CDR3 protein. The sample consists of roughly 540,000 distinct CDR3 sequences, around 31% of them appearing once. The sample holds a few counts of this clonotype. Its antigen is undetermined. V dropped 0 bases and J dropped 4; count of bases not matched to a gene: 3. CDR3 size: 15 residues. CDR1 and CDR2 from the germline V gene are SGHRS and YFSETQ. V gene TRBV5-1 combines with J gene TRBJ2-1; TRBD2 agrees at 8 bases. This TCR derives from a girl aged 2-17 years with multiple sclerosis. The sample comprised blood. The CDR3 DNA sequence: TGCGCCAGCAGCTTGGGGGCTAGCGGGTACAATGAGCAGTTCTTC. This codes for CASSLGASGYNEQFF.